This TCR beta chain was observed in a study of blood T cell repertoires in COVID-19 (dated by TCRdb to 2018 to 2021). Some background on the complete study: Collaborator samples came from the United States, Italy and Spain and covered acute and convalescent phases of COVID-19. The prospective study material was composed of cDNA or gDNA derived from T cells, B-cell-depleted T cells, or PBMCs. The dataset comprised deeply sampled blood TCRbeta repertoires from subjects exposed to, actively infected with, or recovered from COVID-19. A freely available public database, intended as a resource for researchers studying the immune response to SARS-CoV-2, is where the repertoires were released. Samples came from the ongoing ImmuneRACE study (first 160 participants) plus 1,254 subjects from 6 global collaborators. Nearly every sample came with metadata listing a de-identified subject ID, COVID-19 status, age in years and sex. Where available, HLA class I and class II types were obtained from metadata supplied by the sample provider rather than from assay-based typing. Broad study findings and their caveats: Clinical and demographic metadata were provided uncurated, with the amount varying by source and participant.

The CDR3 spans 15 residues, from the cysteine through the phenylalanine. Only the CDR3 part of the read is kept: 45 bases, read in frame from the first base. From the germline V gene, CDR1 is LGHNA and CDR2 is YSLEER. Between the V and J ends, shortened by 0 bases and 5 bases respectively, the junction contains 10 bases. TCRbeta CDR3 regions were amplified from genomic DNA using the immunoSEQ Assay, a bias-controlled multiplex PCR. Under the source paper's analysis protocol: The number of nucleated cells in each sample was estimated from the amplification of reference gene primers within the assay. To quantify the absolute abundance of each unique TCRbeta CDR3 rearrangement, sequence reads were collapsed and filtered. For each sample, productive Simpson clonality was calculated as the square root of Simpson's diversity index over productive rearrangements. The immuneACCESS repertoire file appears here via TCRdb, limited to in-frame rearrangements. These files lack a portion of the clones; in checked studies, under half of the deficit traces to unresolved V genes, and the cause of the others is not known. V, J and clone size are those of that table, while D and trimming were read from the DNA. The sample table shows approximately 110,000 clones, and about 85% are seen once. The ten largest clones represent roughly 3.2% of the sample.

Regarding this clone: What antigen it recognizes has not been identified. The record has no base qualities; no much larger clone is one base away.

At one collaborating source in Seattle, patients were enrolled during active infection and were followed longitudinally through the course of disease. Collaborating institutions collected whole blood in K2EDTA tubes following their own protocols. Collaborator samples were shipped for TCRbeta analysis as frozen whole blood, isolated PBMCs, or DNA extracted from either sample type. The TCR was taken from an elderly woman with COVID-19, enrolled during active disease. Sequencing was carried out using peripheral blood. The V and J segments used are TRBV4-3 and TRBJ2-2, with no D gene named confidently. The DNA sequence is TGCGCCAGCAGCCAAGAGTTAAGCCAAACCGGGGAGCTGTTTTTT. Its protein reads: CASSQELSQTGELFF.